The 20 T cell receptor beta chains below were found in one sample sequenced in a study of technical replicates of blood from a few donors (dated by TCRdb to between 2016 and 2019). The library came from the immunoSEQ multiplex PCR assay. Not all clones reach the TCRdb copy of this immuneACCESS table, which keeps in-frame sequences only. Checked studies attribute under half of the gap to unresolved V genes and leave the rest unexplained. In all, the sample holds about 93,000 clones, and around 95% of those were seen once. 0.2% to 0.3% of the sample goes to the ten largest clones. Sequencing used T cells isolated from PBMCs. These receptors were collected from a human donor in good health.

J is TRBJ2-7 and V is TRBV11-3; no reliable D call. Germline CDR1 SGHNT, CDR2 YENEEA. The CDR3 is made up of 15 amino acids. V was shortened by 1 base and J by 3 bases, with 13 bases between the two germline ends. CDR3 in DNA: TGTGCCAGCAGCTTAGTTTCAGGCCCCGGCTACGAGCAGTACTTC. It yields the protein CASSLVSGPGYEQYF. The full variable domain, rest sourced from reference TRBV11-3 and TRBJ2-7, is EAGVVQSPRYKIIEKKQPVAFWCNPISGHNTLYWYLQNLGQGPELLIRYENEEAVDDSQLPKDRFSAERLKGVDSTLKIQPAELGDSAVYLCASSLVSGPGYEQYFGPGTRLTVT.

This chain connects TRBV14 to TRBJ2-3, with unresolved D. From germline, CDR1 is SGHDN and CDR2 FVKESK. This CDR3 has 15 amino acids. V lost 4 bases to trimming and J lost 1 base, with 12 bases between them. DNA of the CDR3: TGTGCCAGCAGCCGATTAGGTGCGGGCACAGATACGCAGTATTTT. Its protein product is CASSRLGAGTDTQYF.

The CDR3 DNA sequence: TGTGCCAGCAGTCCGGCGGGAGGGGTGGAGACCCAGTACTTC. It encodes CASSPAGGVETQYF. The genes are TRBV27 and TRBJ2-5, with TRBD2 matching over 9 bases. After removal of 5 bases from V and 5 bases from J, the junction contained 6 bases not matched to a gene. Per germline, CDR1 MNHEY and CDR2 SMNVEV (reference sequence). The CDR3 covers 14 residues.

This chain links TRBV5-6 with TRBJ2-1; the match to TRBD1 covers 8 bases. V lost 7 bases and J lost 2; bases outside the gene matches: 5. The CDR3 length is 14 residues. The germline V gene encodes CDR1 SGHDT and CDR2 YYEEEE. The DNA for the CDR3 is TGTGCCAGCCATCGACAGGGGCCCTACAATGAGCAGTTCTTC. Amino acid sequence: CASHRQGPYNEQFF.

This chain uses TRBV27 with TRBJ2-3; D gene unclear. The germline gives CDR1 MNHEY, CDR2 SMNVEV (reference sequence). There are 11 residues in the CDR3. The V and J ends lost 6 bases and 7 bases respectively, with 8 bases between them. CDR3 coding DNA: TGTGCCAGCAGCCATGCGAATACGCAGTATTTT. It specifies CASSHANTQYF.

The chain employs TRBV7-9 and TRBJ1-2; 8 nucleotides line up with TRBD1. This CDR3 is built from 13 residues. Germline V gene lookup returns CDR1 SEHNR and CDR2 FQNEAQ (reference sequence). V shed 2 bases and J 7 bases; nucleotides not matched to a gene: 3. CDR3 coding DNA: TGTGCCAGCAGCTTAACAGGGGGAATTGGCTACACCTTC. It yields the protein CASSLTGGIGYTF.

The chain carries TRBV9 and TRBJ1-5; D unclear. The length of the CDR3 is 14 residues. V was pared by 0 bases and J by 2 bases, with 6 bases between. Germline-derived CDR1 and CDR2 are SGDLS and YYNGEE. CDR3 amino acids: CASSVGRGNQPQHF. CDR3 bases: TGTGCCAGCAGCGTAGGGAGGGGCAATCAGCCCCAGCATTTT.

The genes are TRBV4-1 and TRBJ1-1; no reliable D call. The CDR3 length is 15 residues. Germline assignment: CDR1 MGHRA and CDR2 YSYEKL. V lost 1 base to trimming and J lost 4 bases, with 13 bases between them. CDR3 coding DNA: TGCGCCAGCAGCCAAGGCTGGGGAGGATCCACTGAAGCTTTCTTT. This codes for CASSQGWGGSTEAFF.

The chain uses TRBV28 and TRBJ2-3, with D maybe TRBD1 (5 bases). There are 15 residues in the CDR3. Trimming shortened V by 1 base and J by 7 bases, and 15 bases separated the two germline ends. CDR1 is MDHEN and CDR2 is SYDVKM in the germline V gene. The CDR3 DNA reads as TGTGCCAGCAGTTTATATGACAGCACCCCGAATACGCAGTATTTT. Amino acid sequence: CASSLYDSTPNTQYF. Full variable domain (missing parts from reference TRBV28 and TRBJ2-3): DVKVTQSSRYLVKRTGEKVFLECVQDMDHENMFWYRQDPGLGLRLIYFSYDVKMKEKGDIPEGYSVSREKKERFSLILESASTNQTSMYLCASSLYDSTPNTQYFGPGTRLTVL.

The chain has TRBV6-1 and TRBJ1-4; TRBD1 matches at 9 bases. Germline V lookup: CDR1 MNHNS, CDR2 SASEGT. The V and J ends lost 2 bases and 6 bases, in that order; junction bases with no gene match: 7. The CDR3 extends over 16 amino acids. The CDR3 DNA reads as TGTGCCAGCAGTGAAATAACCGGGACAGGGTATGAAAAACTGTTTTTT. Amino acid sequence: CASSEITGTGYEKLFF.

This clone appeared once. CDR3 amino acids: CASSQDGPGDEQYF. CDR3 DNA: TGTGCCAGCAGCCAAGACGGGCCCGGGGACGAGCAGTACTTC. The V and J genes are TRBV4-2 and TRBJ2-7, with a weak D call TRBD2 (5 bases). Germline CDR1 LGHNA, CDR2 YNFKEQ. The germline V and J ends were trimmed by 0 bases and 5 bases, with 11 bases remaining between them. This CDR3 contains 14 residues.

The rearrangement uses TRBV29-1 and TRBJ2-1, with a tentative D call TRBD2 (6 bases). This CDR3 has 16 residues. The germline V and J ends were trimmed by 3 bases and 0 bases, with 15 bases remaining between them. Germline-derived CDR1 and CDR2 are SQVTM and ANQGSEA. CDR3 residues: CSVERRGSSSYNEQFF. The CDR3 DNA is TGCAGCGTTGAGCGTCGGGGGTCAAGCTCCTACAATGAGCAGTTCTTC.

V gene TRBV5-1 combines with J gene TRBJ2-1, with 14 bases fitting TRBD2. The V and J ends lost 2 bases and 4 bases, in that order; junction bases with no gene match: 2. The CDR3 is 16 amino acids. Germline assignment: CDR1 SGHRS and CDR2 YFSETQ. In DNA, the CDR3 is TGCGCCAGCAGCTTAGGACTAGCGGGAGGTTACAATGAGCAGTTCTTC. Residues: CASSLGLAGGYNEQFF.

J is TRBJ2-1 and V is TRBV27; 9 nucleotides align to TRBD2. The V gene's germline CDR1 is MNHEY and CDR2 SMNVEV (reference sequence). This CDR3 is 17 amino acids long. V dropped 5 bases and J dropped 3; count of bases not matched to a gene: 11. CDR3 residues: CASSPDGPSGIYNEQFF. In DNA, the CDR3 is TGTGCCAGCAGTCCCGATGGCCCTAGCGGGATCTACAATGAGCAGTTCTTC.

This chain uses TRBV27 with TRBJ2-1; 13 positions agree with TRBD2. Per germline, CDR1 MNHEY and CDR2 SMNVEV (reference sequence). J was trimmed by 10 bases and V by 8 bases; bases with no gene match: 5. CDR3 length: 13 residues. The CDR3 coding sequence is TGTGCCAGCCGGACTAGCGGGGGCCAGGAGCAGTTCTTC. Translating gives CASRTSGGQEQFF.

The J gene is TRBJ1-3, the V gene TRBV5-1, with D tentatively TRBD1 (5 bases). The CDR3 sequence is 16 residues long. Germline CDR1 is SGHRS and CDR2 is YFSETQ. Trimming pared 0 bases from V and 3 bases from J, leaving 13 bases between. The CDR3 nucleotides read TGCGCCAGCAGCTTGGTTGGTCAGGGCCGTGGAAACACCATATATTTT. This encodes CASSLVGQGRGNTIYF.

J is TRBJ1-4 and V is TRBV7-2; unclear D gene. Trimming cost V 5 bases and J 7 bases, with 11 bases left between them. CDR1 is SGHTA, CDR2 FQGNSA, per germline. CDR3 length: 13 residues. The CDR3 loop reads CASSKTIGEKLFF. CDR3 sequence (DNA): TGTGCCAGCAGCAAAACTATCGGTGAAAAACTGTTTTTT.

The genes are TRBV5-4 and TRBJ1-2; no clear D. The germline V and J ends were trimmed by 4 bases and 3 bases, with 22 bases remaining between them. In germline, CDR1 is SGHNT, CDR2 YYREEE (reference sequence). The CDR3 loop spans 17 amino acids. The CDR3 sequence is CASSKSILGVSDYGYTF. As DNA, the CDR3 is TGTGCCAGCAGCAAGTCCATCCTGGGAGTCAGCGACTATGGCTACACCTTC.

This clone appeared a single time. V gene TRBV29-1 combines with J gene TRBJ2-7; D gene unclear. The CDR3 loop spans 11 amino acids. Germline CDR1 SQVTM, CDR2 ANQGSEA. V was pared by 7 bases and J by 3 bases, with 10 bases between. The CDR3, as DNA: TGCAGCGCCCAACTGAGCTACGAGCAGTACTTC. Amino acid sequence: CSAQLSYEQYF.

The chain has TRBV27 and TRBJ2-1; 7 bases match TRBD1. The CDR3 loop spans 16 amino acids. The ends lost 2 bases at V and 6 bases at J; junction bases unmatched: 10. The germline V gene encodes CDR1 MNHEY and CDR2 SMNVEV (reference sequence). The CDR3 DNA sequence: TGTGCCAGCAGTTTAGTTGGGACAGCACGTTTCAATGAGCAGTTCTTC. Translation: CASSLVGTARFNEQFF.